This T cell receptor (beta chain) originates from a study of cytomegalovirus exposure and HLA in healthy donors. The sample holds a few counts of this clone. The antigen is unknown. Per germline, CDR1 MNHNY and CDR2 SVGAGI (reference sequence). CDR3 length: 13 amino acids. Between the trimmed V and J ends, which lost 6 bases and 9 bases, there was a span of 15 bases. Study conclusions and caveats: Cytomegalovirus status was reportedly diagnosed by the classifier with high sensitivity and specificity. Only CMV serostatus was available as immune exposure information.

The PCR ran on 60 Vbeta and 13 Jbeta primers. In the source study's methods: The count from a later analysis was about 80 million unique TCR beta chains, 9 million to 12 million of them shared. Produced via immunoSEQ multiplex PCR; TCRdb's table is partial and in-frame only. For V, J and clone size, that table is used; D and trimming come from the DNA. The repertoire has about 50,000 clones, roughly 80% of them found once; the top ten carry 2.5% to 3%. The V and J genes are TRBV6-6 and TRBJ1-5; D ambiguous. The specimen sequenced was PBMCs. The sequence was collected from a woman between 35 and 50 years old in good health and CMV-seropositive. The CDR3 DNA sequence: TGTGCCAGCAGCCTAACTACCTCTGGGCCCCAGCATTTT. As protein: CASSLTTSGPQHF.